Here is one TCR beta chain with its context. Repertoires were generated with immunoSEQ multiplex PCR, while TCRdb's copy carries only in-frame clones and drops some. The table includes roughly 2.5 million clones, more than 90% detected once. This record belongs to a study of shared clonotypes between healthy human individuals. The germline V and J ends were trimmed by 1 base and 0 bases, with 12 bases remaining between them. The germline V gene encodes CDR1 MNHEY and CDR2 SVGAGI. This CDR3 has 16 amino acids. The chain couples TRBV6-5 to TRBJ1-2; D call uncertain. Sequences were obtained from naive CD4+ T cells sorted from blood. As for subset: CD45RA+ positively selected. The sequence came from a man younger than 35 in good health. CDR3 sequence: CASSYFRTVANYGYTF. The DNA of the CDR3 is TGTGCCAGCAGTTACTTTCGGACGGTAGCTAACTATGGCTACACCTTC.